This T cell receptor (beta chain) is drawn from a study of blood T cell repertoires in COVID-19. Study details: From the United States, Italy and Spain came samples of acute and convalescent COVID-19. The analysed material was cDNA or gDNA that came from T cells, B-cell-depleted T cells, or PBMCs.

Source study methods: Quantification of nucleated cells was approximated via reference gene primer amplification. Clones were read by immunoSEQ multiplex PCR, and TCRdb kept only the in-frame ones, dropping some. V, J and clone size are those of that table, while D and trimming were read from the DNA. The sample yields 250,000 to 350,000 clones, roughly 90% seen once. The germline CDR1 and CDR2 sequences are MDHEN and SYDVKM. This CDR3 has 11 amino acids. V lost 1 base and J 9 bases, leaving 4 bases between the germline ends. The sample comprised peripheral blood. The TCR was taken from a man younger than 30 with active or convalescent COVID-19. The chain is built from TRBV28 and TRBJ2-1; D ambiguous. CDR3 in amino acids: CASSLSGEQFF. CDR3 sequence (DNA): TGTGCCAGCAGTTTATCCGGTGAGCAGTTCTTC.